A single sample gave rise to the 18 T cell receptor beta chains below, sequenced in a study of shared clonotypes between healthy human individuals. TCRdb keeps only in-frame clones here, not all; method: immunoSEQ multiplex PCR. The sample includes about 500,000 clones, about 74% of them seen just once. The sample comprised PBMCs. The receptors here all came from a woman aged 40 to 50 in good health. Some clones in this sample may be carry-over from other donors' samples.

The table lists this clone with a few counts. The gene calls are TRBV29-1 and TRBJ2-6; D might be TRBD1 (6 bases). The CDR3 loop spans 18 amino acids. V was clipped by 6 bases and J by 1 base, with 22 bases between them. Germline CDR1 SQVTM, CDR2 ANQGSEA. The DNA for the CDR3 is TGCAGCGTAGCGACTACGGGACACCGACCTTCTGGGGCCAACGTCCTGACTTTC. Translation: CSVATTGHRPSGANVLTF.

In regard to this clone: Given a far larger clone just one base away, this is likely a sequencing read error. The chain is built from TRBV15 and TRBJ1-1; 7 nucleotides line up with TRBD1. Germline CDR1 LNHNV, CDR2 YYDKDF (reference sequence). The CDR3 has 14 amino acids. The CDR3 bases are TGTGTCACCAGCACCGGCAGGGGGGACACTGAAGCTTTCTTT. It codes for CVTSTGRGDTEAFF.

CDR3 in amino acids: CASSLSARGPHEQFF. CDR3 nucleotide sequence: TGTGCCAGCAGCTTGTCCGCTAGGGGCCCCCATGAGCAGTTCTTC. V is TRBV7-9 and J is TRBJ2-1; tentatively, D is TRBD1 (5 bases). The CDR3 length is 15 residues. The ends were cut back, 3 bases at V and 8 bases at J, with 17 bases in the middle. The germline gives CDR1 SEHNR, CDR2 FQNEAQ (reference sequence).

The sample holds a few counts of this clone. This CDR3 is CAISESDKANYGYTF. CDR3 DNA sequence: TGTGCCATCAGTGAGTCTGACAAAGCTAACTATGGCTACACCTTC. The rearrangement joins TRBV10-3 to TRBJ1-2; D is unresolved. Germline V gene data show CDR1 as ENHRY and CDR2 as SYGVKD. V gave up 0 bases and J gave up 0 bases, with 8 bases separating them. The CDR3 totals 15 residues.

This clone was recorded at least ten times. Within the sample, other DNA sequences also encode this same CDR3. The chain recombines TRBV18 with TRBJ1-6, with unresolved D. The V gene's germline CDR1 is KGHSH and CDR2 LQKENI. The CDR3 has 13 residues. V was cut by 1 base and J by 7 bases, with 5 bases left in between. The CDR3 bases are TGTGCCAGCTCACCACTGGACAATTCACCCCTCCACTTT. This codes for CASSPLDNSPLHF.

The gene calls are TRBV15 and TRBJ2-5, with D hard to call. The germline V gene has CDR1 LNHNV and CDR2 YYDKDF (reference sequence). V shed 3 bases and J shed 1 base, with 6 bases lying between them. This CDR3 has 13 amino acids. Written as DNA, the CDR3 is TGTGCCACCAGCAGGAGGCTCCAAGAGACCCAGTACTTC. Its translation: CATSRRLQETQYF.

This clone has a count of ten or more. The chain links TRBV7-2 to TRBJ2-1, with D possibly TRBD2 on 6 matching bases. Germline CDR1 reads SGHTA; CDR2 reads FQGNSA. This CDR3 has 14 amino acids. Trimming took 2 bases from V and 9 from J, leaving 14 bases between them. CDR3 coding DNA: TGTGCCAGCAGCTTAAGTACCCTAGCGAGTGAGCAGTTCTTC. It yields the protein CASSLSTLASEQFF.

Notes on this clone: Since a far larger clone is one base different, this is likely a read error. The chain recombines TRBV28 with TRBJ2-7; 9 bases fit TRBD2. The V gene's germline CDR1 is MDHEN and CDR2 SYDVKM. This CDR3 is built from 14 residues. J was trimmed by 7 bases and V by 6 bases; bases with no gene match: 10. The CDR3 sequence: CASREAGGRFEQYF. The CDR3, as DNA: TGTGCCAGCAGGGAGGCGGGAGGGCGTTTTGAGCAGTACTTC.

This sequence joins TRBV7-9 and TRBJ2-5, with TRBD1 as a possible D gene (6 bases). This CDR3 is 15 amino acids long. Per the germline V gene, CDR1 is SEHNR and CDR2 is FQNEAQ (reference sequence). V was clipped by 4 bases and J by 4 bases, with 16 bases between them. DNA of the CDR3: TGTGCCAGCAGCTCGACTAACAGGGAACGAGAGACCCAGTACTTC. Translation gives CASSSTNRERETQYF.

J is TRBJ2-5 and V is TRBV5-1; 13 bases are a match to TRBD2. The CDR3 is made up of 16 amino acids. J was trimmed by 5 bases and V by 4 bases; bases with no gene match: 8. Germline values: CDR1 SGHRS, CDR2 YFSETQ. CDR3 amino acids: CASSPLTSGREETQYF. The CDR3 coding sequence is TGCGCCAGCAGCCCGCTAACTAGCGGGAGGGAGGAGACCCAGTACTTC.

This clone was found a few times. CDR3 sequence: CASSPQAEGGYTF. CDR3 sequence (DNA): TGTGCCAGCAGTCCACAGGCGGAGGGGGGCTACACCTTC. The rearrangement joins TRBV7-9 to TRBJ1-2, with D possibly being TRBD1 (5 bases). This CDR3 is built from 13 residues. CDR1 is SEHNR, CDR2 FQNEAQ, per germline (reference sequence). V was clipped by 6 bases and J by 8 bases, with 16 bases between them.

Regarding this clone: Other DNA sequences in the sample encode the same CDR3. This chain uses TRBV5-1 with TRBJ1-6; D is uncertain. CDR1 SGHRS and CDR2 YFSETQ come from the germline V gene. The CDR3 runs to 13 residues. Trimming shortened V by 4 bases and J by 3 bases, and 5 bases separated the two germline ends. The CDR3 loop reads CASSPDYNSPLHF. The CDR3 nucleotides read TGCGCCAGCAGCCCGGACTATAATTCACCCCTCCACTTT.

The J gene is TRBJ2-7, the V gene TRBV7-2; TRBD2 matches 16 bases. After removal of 5 bases from V and 2 bases from J, the junction contained 12 bases not matched to a gene. The CDR3 runs 19 residues. The V gene's germline CDR1 is SGHTA and CDR2 FQGNSA. The CDR3 reads CASSTLGGLAGGLTYEQYF. As DNA, the CDR3 is TGTGCCAGCAGCACCCTTGGGGGACTAGCGGGAGGGCTAACCTACGAGCAGTACTTC.

The V call is TRBV19, the J call TRBJ1-4; D is perhaps TRBD1 (5 bases). Per the germline V gene, CDR1 is LNHDA and CDR2 is SQIVND (reference sequence). There are 12 residues in the CDR3. Trimming shortened V by 9 bases and J by 7 bases, and 12 bases separated the two germline ends. The chain's CDR3 is CASNRLGEKLFF. CDR3 coding DNA: TGTGCCAGCAACAGGTTGGGTGAAAAACTGTTTTTT.

The chain has TRBV7-9 and TRBJ2-2; 9 nucleotides align to TRBD1. J was trimmed by 3 bases and V by 7 bases; bases with no gene match: 9. Germline V lookup: CDR1 SEHNR, CDR2 FQNEAQ (reference sequence). The CDR3 has 16 residues. The CDR3 bases are TGTGCCAGCACCCGCAGGGGACAGGGTGACACCGGGGAGCTGTTTTTT. This codes for CASTRRGQGDTGELFF.

Concerning this clone: Only one base separates this from a far larger clonotype, so it likely reflects a read error. The chain employs TRBV2 and TRBJ2-4; TRBD2 might be the D (5 bases). Germline V gives CDR1 SNHLY, CDR2 FYNNEI. CDR3 size: 15 residues. DNA for the CDR3: TGTGCCAGCAGTGTTGAGGCGAACGGGGAAAACATTCAGCACTTC. Its translation: CASSVEANGENIQHF. Filled out from reference TRBV2 and TRBJ2-4, the complete variable domain reads EPEVTQTPSHQVTQMGQEVILRCVPISNHLYFYWYRQILGQKVEFLVSFYNNEISEKSEIFDDQFSVERPDGSNFTLKIRSTKLEDSAMYFCASSVEANGENIQHFGAGTRLSVL.

The chain recombines TRBV6-1 with TRBJ2-2; the D is unclear. This CDR3 has 14 residues. Between the trimmed V and J ends, which lost 3 bases and 3 bases, there was a span of 8 bases. Germline values: CDR1 MNHNS, CDR2 SASEGT. CDR3 DNA: TGTGCCAGCAGTGACTCAGGTCACACCGGGGAGCTGTTTTTT. This translates into CASSDSGHTGELFF.

The V call is TRBV9, the J call TRBJ1-1, with D perhaps matching TRBD1 (6 bases). This CDR3 comprises 9 residues. Deletions cut 7 bases from V and 8 bases from J, with 6 bases between. Germline values: CDR1 SGDLS, CDR2 YYNGEE. In nucleotides, the CDR3 is TGTGCCAGCGGGGGCGAAGCTTTCTTT. Residues: CASGGEAFF.